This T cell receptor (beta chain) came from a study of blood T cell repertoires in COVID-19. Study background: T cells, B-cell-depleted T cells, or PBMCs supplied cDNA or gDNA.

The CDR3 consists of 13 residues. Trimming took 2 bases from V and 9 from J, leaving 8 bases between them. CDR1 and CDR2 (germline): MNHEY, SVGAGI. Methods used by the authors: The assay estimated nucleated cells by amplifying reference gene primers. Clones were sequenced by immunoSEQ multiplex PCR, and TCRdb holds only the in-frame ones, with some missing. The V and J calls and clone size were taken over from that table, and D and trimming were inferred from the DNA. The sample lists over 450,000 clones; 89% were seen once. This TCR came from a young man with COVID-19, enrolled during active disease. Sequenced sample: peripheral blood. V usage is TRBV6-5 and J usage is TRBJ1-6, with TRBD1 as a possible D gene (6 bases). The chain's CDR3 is CASSYIQGSPLHF. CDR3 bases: TGTGCCAGCAGTTACATACAGGGTTCACCCCTCCACTTT.